This passage covers 16 T cell receptor beta chains from one sample sequenced in a study of blood T cell repertoires in COVID-19. Some clones are missing from TCRdb's copy, which holds only in-frame ones; the method was immunoSEQ multiplex PCR. Among tens of thousands of clones listed, roughly 82% were seen once. The specimen sequenced was peripheral blood. Receptor source: a man in his fifties or sixties with acute or convalescent COVID-19.

CDR3 coding DNA: TGTGCCAGCAGACCCGGGACACCTGGCACAGATACGCAGTATTTT. Translating gives CASRPGTPGTDTQYF. V usage is TRBV28 and J usage is TRBJ2-3; the D gene is possibly TRBD1 (6 bases). Trimming took 6 bases from V and 1 from J, leaving 14 bases between them. Germline loops: CDR1 MDHEN, CDR2 SYDVKM. The CDR3 extends over 15 amino acids.

The chain employs TRBV5-1 and TRBJ2-3; a weak D match, TRBD2 (7 bases). Trimming removed 5 bases from V and 1 base from J, with 17 bases in between. The CDR3 is made up of 16 amino acids. Germline V gives CDR1 SGHRS, CDR2 YFSETQ. The CDR3 region has the DNA TGCGCCAGCAGTACTAGGGCGGGGGCCGGCACAGATACGCAGTATTTT. The encoded protein is CASSTRAGAGTDTQYF. The full variable domain, rest sourced from reference TRBV5-1 and TRBJ2-3, is KAGVTQTPRYLIKTRGQQVTLSCSPISGHRSVSWYQQTPGQGLQFLFEYFSETQRNKGNFPGRFSGRQFSNSRSEMNVSTLELGDSALYLCASSTRAGAGTDTQYFGPGTRLTVL.

The chain employs TRBV6-4 and TRBJ1-2; possibly TRBD1 for D (6 bases). The CDR3 spans 15 residues. Germline CDR1 and CDR2: MRHNA and SNTAGT. Trimming removed 6 bases at V and 5 bases at J, with 19 bases between. Here the CDR3 reads CASRLHSQGPYGYTF. The CDR3 region has the DNA TGTGCCAGCAGACTCCACTCACAGGGCCCGTATGGCTACACCTTC.

The CDR3 sequence is CASSLGGQGSNQPQHF. The CDR3 DNA follows: TGTGCCAGCAGCTTAGGGGGACAGGGAAGCAATCAGCCCCAGCATTTT. The chain uses TRBV7-2 and TRBJ1-5; TRBD1 agrees at 9 bases. The CDR3 has 16 amino acids. J was trimmed by 1 base and V by 1 base; bases with no gene match: 2. Germline CDR1 reads SGHTA; CDR2 reads FQGNSA.

This chain uses TRBV19 with TRBJ2-4, with 9 bases that match TRBD1. The CDR3 sequence is 16 residues long. V was clipped by 5 bases and J by 4 bases; unmatched bases: 9. Germline V gene lookup returns CDR1 LNHDA and CDR2 SQIVND (reference sequence). CDR3 loop: CASSFEPGQGKNIQYF. In nucleotides, the CDR3 is TGTGCCAGTAGTTTCGAACCGGGACAGGGAAAAAACATTCAGTACTTC.

In its sample, this clone was seen a few times. This chain links TRBV29-1 with TRBJ2-6, with a possible D match to TRBD1 (6 bases). Trimming took off 7 bases at V and 1 base at J, with 17 bases between the two ends. This CDR3 is built from 16 residues. Germline CDR1 is SQVTM and CDR2 is ANQGSEA. As DNA, the CDR3 is TGCAGCGCCCAAGGGCACACAGGGTCTGGGGCCAACGTCCTGACTTTC. Translation gives CSAQGHTGSGANVLTF.

The CDR3 sequence: CASSFQDSQETQYF. The CDR3 DNA sequence: TGTGCCAGCAGCTTCCAGGACTCTCAAGAGACCCAGTACTTC. The rearrangement uses TRBV7-2 and TRBJ2-5; possibly TRBD2 for D (5 bases). The CDR3 runs 14 residues. Germline V gene data show CDR1 as SGHTA and CDR2 as FQGNSA. The ends were cut back, 3 bases at V and 2 bases at J, with 10 bases in the middle.

About this clone itself: This sample also contains other DNA sequences that code for the same CDR3. The J gene is TRBJ2-3, the V gene TRBV24-1, with 9 bases lining up with TRBD2. V lost 3 bases to trimming and J lost 0 bases; unmatched junction nucleotides: 3. The length of the CDR3 is 16 residues. CDR1 KGHDR and CDR2 SFDVKD come from the germline V gene. The CDR3 coding sequence is TGTGCCACCAGTGATCAGACTAGCGGAAGCACAGATACGCAGTATTTT. It yields the protein CATSDQTSGSTDTQYF.

The genes are TRBV7-9 and TRBJ1-4; weak D call: TRBD1 (5 bases). With 3 bases removed from V and 0 bases from J, the gap between germline ends came to 11 bases. CDR3 size: 16 residues. CDR1 SEHNR and CDR2 FQNEAQ come from the germline V gene (reference sequence). In nucleotides, the CDR3 is TGTGCCAGCAGCTTTAACGGGGGGTCAACTAATGAAAAACTGTTTTTT. The encoded protein is CASSFNGGSTNEKLFF. The full variable domain, completed using reference TRBV7-9 and TRBJ1-4, is DTGVSQNPRHKITKRGQNVTFRCDPISEHNRLYWYRQTLGQGPEFLTYFQNEAQLEKSRLLSDRFSAERPKGSFSTLEIQRTEQGDSAMYLCASSFNGGSTNEKLFFGSGTQLSVL.

The chain employs TRBV6-5 and TRBJ1-6; TRBD1 is a possible D gene (6 bases). This CDR3 spans 15 amino acids. Trimming stripped 0 bases from V and 10 bases from J, with 13 bases between. The germline V gene encodes CDR1 MNHEY and CDR2 SVGAGI. The CDR3 DNA reads as TGTGCCAGCAGTTACTCGAAAGAGGGGGACTCACCCCTCCACTTT. This translates into CASSYSKEGDSPLHF.

The chain employs TRBV9 and TRBJ2-1; TRBD2 aligns across 9 bases. V dropped 0 bases and J dropped 6; count of bases not matched to a gene: 4. This CDR3 is 15 amino acids long. Per germline, CDR1 SGDLS and CDR2 YYNGEE. The CDR3 is CASSVGKAGGNEQFF. CDR3 in DNA: TGTGCCAGCAGCGTAGGGAAAGCGGGAGGCAATGAGCAGTTCTTC.

This clone has more than one count but fewer than ten. The V call is TRBV7-8, the J call TRBJ2-7; TRBD2 is a possible D gene (5 bases). Looked up from germline, CDR1 is SGHVS and CDR2 is FQNEAQ. The CDR3 is 15 residues long. V lost 4 bases, J lost 0 bases, and 13 bases lay in between. This CDR3 is CASSSTRVSSYEQYF. In DNA form, the CDR3 reads TGTGCCAGCAGCTCCACGAGGGTCAGCTCCTACGAGCAGTACTTC. Based on the CDR3 plus reference TRBV7-8 and TRBJ2-7, the full variable domain is GAGVSQSPRYKVAKRGQDVALRCDPISGHVSLFWYQQALGQGPEFLTYFQNEAQLDKSGLPSDRFFAERPEGSVSTLKIQRTQQEDSAVYLCASSSTRVSSYEQYFGPGTRLTVT.

The gene calls are TRBV5-6 and TRBJ2-7; 9 bases are a match to TRBD2. The CDR3 sequence is 15 residues long. The ends lost 2 bases at V and 4 bases at J; junction bases unmatched: 7. Germline loops: CDR1 SGHDT, CDR2 YYEEEE. This CDR3 is CASSFGGRARYEQYF. The CDR3 nucleotides are TGTGCCAGCAGCTTTGGCGGGAGGGCCAGGTACGAGCAGTACTTC. Combining the CDR3 with reference TRBV5-6 and TRBJ2-7 gives the whole variable domain DAGVTQSPTHLIKTRGQQVTLRCSPKSGHDTVSWYQQALGQGPQFIFQYYEEEERQRGNFPDRFSGHQFPNYSSELNVNALLLGDSALYLCASSFGGRARYEQYFGPGTRLTVT.

The chain recombines TRBV7-2 with TRBJ1-2; tentatively, D is TRBD1 (5 bases). V gave up 4 bases and J gave up 8 bases, with 17 bases separating them. This CDR3 contains 14 residues. CDR1 and CDR2 (germline): SGHTA, FQGNSA. CDR3 loop: CASSSIGGSLGYTF. The CDR3 DNA follows: TGTGCCAGCAGCTCCATCGGGGGGTCGCTCGGCTACACCTTC.

V and J are TRBV15 and TRBJ2-5; 9 nucleotides match TRBD1. The CDR3 loop spans 15 amino acids. The germline V gene encodes CDR1 LNHNV and CDR2 YYDKDF (reference sequence). V gave up 0 bases and J gave up 7 bases; unmatched junction bases: 6. The CDR3 nucleotides read TGTGCCACCAGCAGAGATGTGGCGGGACAGGGGACCCAGTACTTC. This encodes CATSRDVAGQGTQYF. The variable domain in full, completed from reference TRBV15 and TRBJ2-5, reads DAMVIQNPRYQVTQFGKPVTLSCSQTLNHNVMYWYQQKSSQAPKLLFHYYDKDFNNEADTPDNFQSRRPNTSFCFLDIRSPGLGDTAMYLCATSRDVAGQGTQYFGPGTRLLVL.

This clone came up a few times. The chain combines TRBV19 with TRBJ1-2, with 7 bases lining up with TRBD1. Trimming removed 7 bases from V and 4 bases from J; junction bases left unmatched: 12. This CDR3 comprises 15 residues. Germline V CDR1 and CDR2: LNHDA, SQIVND (reference sequence). The CDR3 protein is CASIQNRGSGYGYTF. CDR3 in DNA: TGTGCCAGTATCCAAAACAGGGGAAGTGGCTATGGCTACACCTTC. Drawing the rest from reference TRBV19 and TRBJ1-2, the complete variable domain is DGGITQSPKYLFRKEGQNVTLSCEQNLNHDAMYWYRQDPGQGLRLIYYSQIVNDFQKGDIAEGYSVSREKKESFPLTVTSAQKNPTAFYLCASIQNRGSGYGYTFGSGTRLTVV.